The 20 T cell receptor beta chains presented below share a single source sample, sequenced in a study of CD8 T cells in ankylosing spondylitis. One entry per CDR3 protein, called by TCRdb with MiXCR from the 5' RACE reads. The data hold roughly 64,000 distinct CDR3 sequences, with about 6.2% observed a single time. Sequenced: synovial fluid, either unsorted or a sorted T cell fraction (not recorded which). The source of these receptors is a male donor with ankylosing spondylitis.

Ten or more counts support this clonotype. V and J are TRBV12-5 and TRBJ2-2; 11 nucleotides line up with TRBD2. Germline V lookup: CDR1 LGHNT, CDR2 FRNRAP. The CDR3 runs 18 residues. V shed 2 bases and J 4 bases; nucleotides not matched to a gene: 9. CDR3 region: CASGLLAPSGRFTGELFF. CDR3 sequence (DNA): TGTGCTAGTGGTTTGTTGGCGCCTAGCGGGAGGTTCACCGGGGAGCTGTTTTTT. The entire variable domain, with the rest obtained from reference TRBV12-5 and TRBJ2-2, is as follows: DARVTQTPRHKVTEMGQEVTMRCQPILGHNTVFWYRQTMMQGLELLAYFRNRAPLDDSGMPKDRFSAEMPDATLATLKIQPSEPRDSAVYFCASGLLAPSGRFTGELFFGEGSRLTVL.

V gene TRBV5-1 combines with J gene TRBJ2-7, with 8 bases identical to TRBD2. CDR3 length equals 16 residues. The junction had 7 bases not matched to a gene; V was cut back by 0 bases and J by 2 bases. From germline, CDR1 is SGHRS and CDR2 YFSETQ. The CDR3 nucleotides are TGCGCCAGCAGCTTGGATGATCCGCGGGAGGCCTACGAGCAGTACTTC. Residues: CASSLDDPREAYEQYF.

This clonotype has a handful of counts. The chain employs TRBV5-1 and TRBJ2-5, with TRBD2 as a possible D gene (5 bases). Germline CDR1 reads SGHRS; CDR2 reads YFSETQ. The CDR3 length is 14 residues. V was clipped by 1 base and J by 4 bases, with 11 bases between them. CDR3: CASSLIGVGETQYF. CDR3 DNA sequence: TGCGCCAGCAGCTTGATCGGGGTTGGAGAGACCCAGTACTTC. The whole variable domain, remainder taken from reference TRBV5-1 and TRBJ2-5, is KAGVTQTPRYLIKTRGQQVTLSCSPISGHRSVSWYQQTPGQGLQFLFEYFSETQRNKGNFPGRFSGRQFSNSRSEMNVSTLELGDSALYLCASSLIGVGETQYFGPGTRLLVL.

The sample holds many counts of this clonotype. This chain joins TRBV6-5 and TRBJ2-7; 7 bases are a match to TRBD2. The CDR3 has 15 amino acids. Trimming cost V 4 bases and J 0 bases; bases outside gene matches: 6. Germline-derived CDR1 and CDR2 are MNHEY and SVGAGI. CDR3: CASSSLAASSYEQYF. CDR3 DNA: TGTGCCAGCAGTTCCCTAGCGGCTAGCTCCTACGAGCAGTACTTC.

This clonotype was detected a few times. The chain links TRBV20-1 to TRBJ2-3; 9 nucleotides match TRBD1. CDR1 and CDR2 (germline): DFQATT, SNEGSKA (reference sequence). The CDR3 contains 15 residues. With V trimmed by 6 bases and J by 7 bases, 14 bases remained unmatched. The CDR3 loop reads CSAISPGQGLYTQYF. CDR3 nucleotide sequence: TGCAGTGCCATATCACCGGGACAGGGTCTGTATACGCAGTATTTT.

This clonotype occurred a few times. The CDR3 DNA reads TGTGCCAGCAGCTCTCGACTGGGGGGCACCGGGGAGCTGTTTTTT. Its translation: CASSSRLGGTGELFF. V and J are TRBV4-2 and TRBJ2-2; possible D gene TRBD2, 6 bases. The V and J ends lost 5 bases and 4 bases respectively, with 14 bases between them. Per germline, CDR1 LGHNA and CDR2 YNFKEQ. There are 15 residues in the CDR3.

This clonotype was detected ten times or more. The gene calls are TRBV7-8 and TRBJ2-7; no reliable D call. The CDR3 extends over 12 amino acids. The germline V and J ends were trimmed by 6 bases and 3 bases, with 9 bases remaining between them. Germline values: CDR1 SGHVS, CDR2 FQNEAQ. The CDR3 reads CASSKPLYEQYF. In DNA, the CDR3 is TGTGCCAGCAGTAAACCCCTCTACGAGCAGTACTTC.

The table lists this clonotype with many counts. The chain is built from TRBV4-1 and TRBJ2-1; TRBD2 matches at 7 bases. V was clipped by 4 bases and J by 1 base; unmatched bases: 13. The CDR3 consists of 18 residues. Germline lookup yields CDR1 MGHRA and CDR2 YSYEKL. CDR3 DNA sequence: TGCGCCAGCAGCCGAAGGGTCCAGGCGGGAGCGTCCTACAATGAGCAGTTCTTC. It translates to CASSRRVQAGASYNEQFF.

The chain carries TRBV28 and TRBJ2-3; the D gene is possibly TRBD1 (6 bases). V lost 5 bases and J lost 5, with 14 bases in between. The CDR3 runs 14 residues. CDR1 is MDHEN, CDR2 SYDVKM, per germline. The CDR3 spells CASSSLTRGDTQYF. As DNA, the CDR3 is TGTGCCAGCAGTAGCCTTACCAGGGGAGATACGCAGTATTTT.

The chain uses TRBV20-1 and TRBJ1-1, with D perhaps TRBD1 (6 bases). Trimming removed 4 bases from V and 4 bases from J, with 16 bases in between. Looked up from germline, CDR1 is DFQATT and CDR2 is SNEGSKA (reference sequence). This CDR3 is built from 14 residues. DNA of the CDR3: TGCAGTGCTACGCGAGAGGGGGTGGGCACTGAAGCTTTCTTT. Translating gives CSATREGVGTEAFF.

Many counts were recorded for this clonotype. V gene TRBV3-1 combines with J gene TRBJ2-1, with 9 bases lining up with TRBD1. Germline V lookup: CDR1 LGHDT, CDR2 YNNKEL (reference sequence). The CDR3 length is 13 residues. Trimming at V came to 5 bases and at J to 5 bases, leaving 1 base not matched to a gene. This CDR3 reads CASSRTGDNEQFF. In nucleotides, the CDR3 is TGTGCCAGCAGCAGGACAGGGGACAATGAGCAGTTCTTC.

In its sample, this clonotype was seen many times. In DNA form, the CDR3 reads TGCAGCGTTGATACAACGGGCGAGCAGTACTTC. Its translation: CSVDTTGEQYF. This chain links TRBV29-1 with TRBJ2-7; unclear D gene. Germline assignment: CDR1 SQVTM and CDR2 ANQGSEA. V dropped 3 bases and J dropped 6 bases, with 9 bases sitting between them. The CDR3 loop spans 11 amino acids.

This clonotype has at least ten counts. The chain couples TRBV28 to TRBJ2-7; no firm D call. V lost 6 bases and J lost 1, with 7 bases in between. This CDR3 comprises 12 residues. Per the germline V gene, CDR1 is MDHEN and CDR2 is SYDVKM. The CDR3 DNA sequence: TGTGCCAGCAGAGGGCTTTCCTACGAGCAGTACTTC. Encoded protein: CASRGLSYEQYF.

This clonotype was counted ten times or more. The CDR3 region is CASSFTGTLAPGTGELFF. In DNA, the CDR3 is TGTGCCAGCAGCTTTACAGGGACCCTCGCACCGGGCACCGGGGAGCTGTTTTTT. The chain recombines TRBV11-1 with TRBJ2-2; D might be TRBD1 (6 bases). The CDR3 spans 18 residues. CDR1 is SGHAT and CDR2 is FQDESV in the germline V gene (reference sequence). Deletions cut 3 bases from V and 4 bases from J, with 21 bases between. The full variable domain, in which reference TRBV11-1 and TRBJ2-2 provide the parts outside the CDR3, is EAEVAQSPRYKITEKSQAVAFWCDPISGHATLYWYRQILGQGPELLVQFQDESVVDDSQLPKDRFSAERLKGVDSTLKIQPAELGDSAMYLCASSFTGTLAPGTGELFFGEGSRLTVL.

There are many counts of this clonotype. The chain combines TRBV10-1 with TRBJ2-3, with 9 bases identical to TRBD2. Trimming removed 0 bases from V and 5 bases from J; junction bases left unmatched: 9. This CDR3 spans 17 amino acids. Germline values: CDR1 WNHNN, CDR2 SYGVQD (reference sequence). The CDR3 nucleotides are TGCGCCAGCAGTGAGTCGGCGGGAGGGCGTTTGGGAGATACGCAGTATTTT. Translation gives CASSESAGGRLGDTQYF.

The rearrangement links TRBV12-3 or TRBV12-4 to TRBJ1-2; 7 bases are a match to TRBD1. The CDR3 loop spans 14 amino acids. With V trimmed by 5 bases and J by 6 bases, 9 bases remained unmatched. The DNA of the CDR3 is TGTGCCAGCAGTCCAACTGACAGGGTCCATGGCTACACCTTC. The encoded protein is CASSPTDRVHGYTF.

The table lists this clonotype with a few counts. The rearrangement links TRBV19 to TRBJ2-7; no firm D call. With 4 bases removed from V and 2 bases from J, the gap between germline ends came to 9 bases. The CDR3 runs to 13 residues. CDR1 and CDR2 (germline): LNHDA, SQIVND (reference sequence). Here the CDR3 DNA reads TGTGCCAGTAGTACGGATGCCGCCTACGAGCAGTACTTC. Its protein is CASSTDAAYEQYF. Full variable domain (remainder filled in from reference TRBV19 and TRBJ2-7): DGGITQSPKYLFRKEGQNVTLSCEQNLNHDAMYWYRQDPGQGLRLIYYSQIVNDFQKGDIAEGYSVSREKKESFPLTVTSAQKNPTAFYLCASSTDAAYEQYFGPGTRLTVT.

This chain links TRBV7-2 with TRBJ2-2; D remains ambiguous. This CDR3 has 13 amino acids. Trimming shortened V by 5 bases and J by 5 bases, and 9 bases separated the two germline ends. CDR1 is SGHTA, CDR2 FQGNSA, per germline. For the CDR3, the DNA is TGTGCCAGCAGCCGTCTAACGACCGGGGAGCTGTTTTTT. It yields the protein CASSRLTTGELFF.

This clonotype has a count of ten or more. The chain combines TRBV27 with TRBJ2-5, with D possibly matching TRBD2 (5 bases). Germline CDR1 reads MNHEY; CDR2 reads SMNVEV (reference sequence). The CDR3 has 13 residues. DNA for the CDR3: TGTGGATCTTGGGCTAGCCCCTACGGGGCCCAGTACTTC. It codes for CGSWASPYGAQYF.

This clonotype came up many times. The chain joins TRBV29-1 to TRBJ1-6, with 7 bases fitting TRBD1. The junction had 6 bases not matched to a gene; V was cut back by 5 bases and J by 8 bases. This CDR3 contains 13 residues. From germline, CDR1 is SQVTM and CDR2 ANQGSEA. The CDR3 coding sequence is TGCAGCGTTCGTACAGGGGTGGATTCACCCCTCCACTTT. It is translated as CSVRTGVDSPLHF.